The clone carrying this T cell receptor beta chain was detected ten times or more. Its antigen is undetermined. This CDR3 is built from 14 residues. Germline CDR1 and CDR2: DFQATT and SNEGSKA (reference sequence). V lost 5 bases, J lost 3 bases, and 14 bases lay in between. The repertoire came from unfractionated whole blood and reflected all unsorted peripheral T cells. An approximately 2.6 ml peripheral blood sample was taken for RNA. These data come from a study of HIV-infected patients and healthy controls. Study observations and caveats: Untreated HIV+ repertoires had roughly threefold fewer distinct CDR3s and lower Shannon diversity than healthy controls.

Alpha and beta constant-region primers primed reverse transcription of around 0.5 ug RNA. Using multiplexing indices, alpha and beta chain libraries were generated apart by chain-specific third strand synthesis. The cDNA received a 5' RACE adapter containing a random hexamer plus an SP2 sequencing primer site. Priming off the SP2 site generated the second strand. MiXCR, applied by TCRdb to the 5' RACE reads, yields one record per CDR3 protein. The sample shows some 9,900 distinct CDR3 sequences, around 5.3% of them seen only once. V gene TRBV20-1 combines with J gene TRBJ2-1; perhaps TRBD2 as D (6 bases). Sample: blood, taken before antiretroviral therapy. The clonotype originates from an adult with HIV infection. CDR3 DNA sequence: TGCAGTGCTCATGGGCTAGCGAACTACAATGAGCAGTTCTTC. It encodes CSAHGLANYNEQFF.